This T cell receptor beta chain is from a study of T cells in Graves' hyperthyroidism and ophthalmopathy. The study, taken as a whole, reports: Classification by a 13 V-J model distinguished ophthalmopathy from stable hyperthyroidism.

RNA transcripts provided the source from which TCR beta CDR3 regions were amplified. Using the HTBI primer set, a first-round RT-PCR was run on the TCR CDR3. TCRdb called the multiplex PCR reads again in MiXCR, with one record for every CDR3 protein. This sample yields 650,000 to 800,000 distinct CDR3 sequences, of which roughly 46% are seen a single time; approximately 7.2% belongs to the top ten. This CDR3 comprises 12 residues. Trimming took 5 bases from V and 2 from J, leaving 6 bases between them. The germline CDR1 and CDR2 sequences are SGHTA and FQGNSA. The table lists this clonotype with a few counts. Its antigen is not identified.

V usage is TRBV7-2 and J usage is TRBJ2-5; D is undetermined. Sequencing used peripheral blood or thyroid tissue (not recorded which). This clonotype was obtained from an adult man with Graves' disease, either hyperthyroidism or ophthalmopathy (not recorded which). The CDR3 DNA follows: TGTGCCAGCAGCCCCCAACAAGAGACCCAGTACTTC. The encoded protein is CASSPQQETQYF.